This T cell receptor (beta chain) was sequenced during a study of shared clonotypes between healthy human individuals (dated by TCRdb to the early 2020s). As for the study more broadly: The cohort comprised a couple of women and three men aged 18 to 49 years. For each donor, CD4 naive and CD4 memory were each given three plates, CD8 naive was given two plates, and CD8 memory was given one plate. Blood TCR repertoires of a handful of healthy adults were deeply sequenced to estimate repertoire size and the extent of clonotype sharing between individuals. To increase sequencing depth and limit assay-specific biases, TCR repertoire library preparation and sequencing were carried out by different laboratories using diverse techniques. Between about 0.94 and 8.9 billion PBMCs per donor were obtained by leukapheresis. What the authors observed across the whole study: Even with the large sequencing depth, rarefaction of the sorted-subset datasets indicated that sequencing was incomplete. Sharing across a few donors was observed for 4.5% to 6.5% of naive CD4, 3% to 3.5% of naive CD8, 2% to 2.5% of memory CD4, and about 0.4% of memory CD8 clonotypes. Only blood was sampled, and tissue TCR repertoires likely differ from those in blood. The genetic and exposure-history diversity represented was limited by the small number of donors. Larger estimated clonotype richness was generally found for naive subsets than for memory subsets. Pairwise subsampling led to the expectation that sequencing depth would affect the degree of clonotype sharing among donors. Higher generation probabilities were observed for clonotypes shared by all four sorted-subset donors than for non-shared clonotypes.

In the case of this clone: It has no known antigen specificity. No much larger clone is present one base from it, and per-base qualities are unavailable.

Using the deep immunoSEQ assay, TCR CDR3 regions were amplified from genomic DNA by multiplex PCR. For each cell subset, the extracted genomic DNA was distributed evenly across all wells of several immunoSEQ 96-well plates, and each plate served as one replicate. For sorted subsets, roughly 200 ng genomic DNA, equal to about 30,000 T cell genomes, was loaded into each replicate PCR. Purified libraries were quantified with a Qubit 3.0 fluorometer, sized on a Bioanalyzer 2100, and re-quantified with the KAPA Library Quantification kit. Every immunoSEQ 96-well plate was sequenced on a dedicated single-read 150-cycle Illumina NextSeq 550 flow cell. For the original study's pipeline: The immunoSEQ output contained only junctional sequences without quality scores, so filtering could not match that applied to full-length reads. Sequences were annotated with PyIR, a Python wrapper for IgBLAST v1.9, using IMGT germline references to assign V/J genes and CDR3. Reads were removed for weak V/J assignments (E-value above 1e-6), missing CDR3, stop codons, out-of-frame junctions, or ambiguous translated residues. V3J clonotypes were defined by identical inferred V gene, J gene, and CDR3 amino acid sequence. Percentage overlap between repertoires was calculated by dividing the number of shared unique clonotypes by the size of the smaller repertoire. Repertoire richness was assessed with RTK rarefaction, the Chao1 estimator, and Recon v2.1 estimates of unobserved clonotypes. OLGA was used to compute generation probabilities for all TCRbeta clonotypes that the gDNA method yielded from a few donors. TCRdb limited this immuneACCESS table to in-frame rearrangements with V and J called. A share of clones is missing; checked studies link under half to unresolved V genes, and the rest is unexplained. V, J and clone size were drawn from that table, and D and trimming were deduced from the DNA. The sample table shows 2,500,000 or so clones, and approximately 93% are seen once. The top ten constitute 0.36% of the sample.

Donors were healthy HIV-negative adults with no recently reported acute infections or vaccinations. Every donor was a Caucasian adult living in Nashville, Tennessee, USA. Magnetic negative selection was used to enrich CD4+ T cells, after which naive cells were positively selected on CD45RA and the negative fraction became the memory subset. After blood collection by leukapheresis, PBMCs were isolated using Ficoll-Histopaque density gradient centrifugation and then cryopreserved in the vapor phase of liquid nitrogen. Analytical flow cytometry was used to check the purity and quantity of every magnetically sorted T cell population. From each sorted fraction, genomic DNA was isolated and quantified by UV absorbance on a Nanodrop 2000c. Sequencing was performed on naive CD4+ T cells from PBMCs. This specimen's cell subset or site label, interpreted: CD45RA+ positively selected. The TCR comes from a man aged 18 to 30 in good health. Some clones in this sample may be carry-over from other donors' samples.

At the DNA level, the sequence is TGTGCCAGCAGCCTCTTAGCGGGAAGGAACACCGGGGAGCTGTTTTTT. It specifies CASSLLAGRNTGELFF. The sequence links TRBV9 to TRBJ2-2; the central 8 bases match TRBD2. Measured from the cysteine to the phenylalanine, the CDR3 is 16 residues long. The kept DNA is CDR3 alone, 48 bases in frame from the first base. The junction shows trimming of 4 bases on V and 1 base on J, and the gene matches do not reach 6 bases of it. From the germline V gene, CDR1 is SGDLS and CDR2 is YYNGEE.